The T cell receptor beta chain described here comes from a study of T cell changes during pregnancy in multiple sclerosis. Germline loops: CDR1 SGHTA, CDR2 FQGNSA. This CDR3 has 18 residues. V trimming: 1 base; J trimming: 5 bases; junction bases outside the gene matches: 7. Produced via immunoSEQ multiplex PCR; TCRdb's table is partial and in-frame only. The sample holds under 60,000 clones, 80% to 95% seen once. This chain joins TRBV7-2 and TRBJ2-1; 14 bases agree with TRBD2. The material was CD4+ T cells from peripheral blood mononuclear cells, obtained after pregnancy. The receptor's source is a female donor with multiple sclerosis, enrolled in a pregnancy study. The CDR3 DNA sequence: TGTGCCAGCAGCTTAGTGGGGACTAGCGGGAGTCGGGACAATGAGCAGTTCTTC. Its translation is CASSLVGTSGSRDNEQFF.